The present TCR beta chain was sequenced within a study of blood T cells in healthy people across ages. The germline gives CDR1 SGHTA, CDR2 FQGNSA. The CDR3 spans 13 residues. The ends lost 7 bases at V and 1 base at J; junction bases unmatched: 2. There were healthy Caucasian individuals from Russia, aged about 6 to 100, serving as donors. Every donor gave ten milliliters of peripheral blood. To note about this clonotype: The antigen remains undetermined.

A second about 7 to 11 cycle PCR used barcoded and J-beta primers. The authors tagged each cDNA molecule using a template-switch adaptor with 12 random nucleotides. TCRdb re-called the 5' RACE reads with MiXCR, one entry per CDR3 protein. The sample carries over 600,000 distinct CDR3 sequences, about 45% recorded once. Study-level points and caveats: Long-lived and aged donors differed, with more naive CD4+ cells and higher diversity in the long-lived.

The sample comprised blood. This clonotype was sampled from an elderly man in good health. The chain combines TRBV7-2 with TRBJ1-1, with 8 nucleotides matching TRBD1. This CDR3 is CASMGQANTEAFF. In DNA, the CDR3 is TGTGCCAGCATGGGACAGGCGAACACTGAAGCTTTCTTT.